The sequence of this TCR beta chain was determined in a study of blood T cells in healthy people across ages (dated by TCRdb to the mid-2010s). About the full investigation: In model experiments, template switching captured about one uniquely barcoded TCR beta cDNA molecule for every two T cells. Age-related changes in TCR beta repertoire diversity were measured in the study by deep sequencing normalized with unique cDNA molecular identifiers. Four age groups were formed from the donors: young (average roughly 15 years), middle-aged (approximately 39), aged (62) and long-lived (approximately 80). Donors of different ages were randomly distributed across sequencing lanes to avoid experimental bias. Using the same blood draw, the study looked at two additional independent replicas of 1 million unique cDNA reads for two donors, one aged 18 to 30 and the other aged 80 or older. Overall study outcomes, separate from this receptor: Estimates of total diversity from one million sequenced T cells were regarded as lower bounds and underestimates. Because the CMV infection status of the donors was unknown, age-related changes in expanded clonotypes may potentially have been confounded. Bulk unsorted PBMC profiling prevented conclusive comparison of naive and antigen-experienced compartments. Observed TCR beta diversity correlated strongly with the percentage of naive T cells measured by flow cytometry. Observed TCR beta diversity per million T cells fell roughly linearly with age, and a significant reduction was already apparent by age about 38. The long-lived group showed more naive CD4+ T cells, fewer expanded clones and increased TCR diversity than the aged group, suggesting age selection.

Details on this clonotype: There is no known antigen for this receptor. No base-level quality is on record; no much larger clone is a single base apart.

The CDR3 goes from the cysteine to the phenylalanine over 15 residues. Kept here is only the CDR3 DNA, which spans 45 bases and is read in frame from base 1. Between the V and J ends, shortened by 6 bases and 4 bases respectively, the junction contains 17 bases. Libraries were prepared through 5' RACE. The sequencer listed for this sample is Illumina HiSeq 2500. The second PCR ran for about 6 to 11 cycles and used a J-beta primer mix along with a sample-barcoded 5' primer. A template-switch 5' adaptor carrying 12 random nucleotides introduced a unique molecular identifier onto each TCR beta cDNA molecule. At least 3 million CDR3-containing paired-end reads were obtained from each sample. The Mint cDNA synthesis kit, primed by a TRBC-specific oligonucleotide, was used to synthesize first-strand cDNA from all RNA. Following uracil-DNA glycosylase treatment, all cDNA underwent a first 18-cycle PCR with the universal primers M1SS and BC2_uni_R. The paper's processing steps were these. Each sample was normalized by randomly selecting 1 million high-quality reads, each carrying a distinct molecular identifier. Reads sharing molecular identifiers were discarded rather than binned into consensus sequences. MiTCR, set to a Q25 quality threshold and the strictest error-elimination algorithm, was used for CDR3 identification, clonotype clustering and error correction. A nonparametric unseen species model with Euler transformation was used to estimate lower-bound total TCR beta diversity. TCRdb reanalyzed the raw reads on its own, using fastp at Q25 for trimming and MiXCR for clone calling, and kept in-frame beta chains. Entries are consolidated by CDR3 protein sequence, retaining the most common genes and DNA. The V and J calls and clone size are TCRdb's, not the authors'. The sample includes around 620,000 distinct CDR3 sequences, with 27% observed a single time. The leading ten clones occupy 18% of the sample.

The donors were roughly 38 Caucasian individuals from Russia, aged roughly 6 to 90 years, who were systemically healthy. Each donor gave about 9.2 milliliters of peripheral blood, drawn into EDTA-treated Vacutainer tubes. Ficoll-Paque density-gradient centrifugation was used to isolate PBMCs, with at least 6.5 million obtained per sample. Total RNA, at least 6 micrograms per sample, was extracted from PBMCs with Trizol reagent. For every donor, an aliquot of PBMCs went through flow cytometry to measure the percentages of naive CD45RAhigh/CD27high T cells. The specimen sequenced was blood. This TCR was recovered from a woman aged 70-85 years in good health. The sequence joins TRBV12-3 or TRBV12-4 to TRBJ2-3; TRBD2 might be the D gene, on 5 matching bases. The CDR3 reads CASRLSRGRADTQYF. In nucleotide form, the sequence is TGTGCCAGCAGGCTGAGCAGAGGGAGAGCAGATACGCAGTATTTT.